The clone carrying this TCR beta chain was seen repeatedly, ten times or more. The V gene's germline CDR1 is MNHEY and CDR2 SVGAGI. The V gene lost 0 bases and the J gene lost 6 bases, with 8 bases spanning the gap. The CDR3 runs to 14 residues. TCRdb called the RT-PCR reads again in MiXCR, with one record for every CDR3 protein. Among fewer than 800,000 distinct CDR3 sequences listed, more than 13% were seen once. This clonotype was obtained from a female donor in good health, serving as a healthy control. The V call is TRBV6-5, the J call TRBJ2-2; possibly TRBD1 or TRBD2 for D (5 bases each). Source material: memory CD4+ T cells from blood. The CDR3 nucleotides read TGTGCCAGCAGTTACTCGAGGGGATCCGGGGAGCTGTTTTTT. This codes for CASSYSRGSGELFF.